The subject of this entry is one T cell receptor (beta chain). The antigen remains unidentified. This table comes from immunoSEQ multiplex PCR, and its TCRdb copy is limited to in-frame clones, with some not included. Of 99,000 or so clones listed, roughly 95% were seen once; the top ten hold approximately 0.2%. This sample is part of a study of OX40 agonist ivuxolimab in advanced cancers. Findings and limits, study-wide: At 0.1 to 3.0 mg/kg, clonal expansion of CD4+ and CD8+ blood T cells had occurred by week 6. Some of the nonresponding patients also showed low levels of normalized T-cell clonal expansion.

The CDR3 consists of 14 residues. Trimming took off 1 base at V and 2 bases at J, with 8 bases between the two ends. Germline CDR1 and CDR2: SGHTA and FQGNSA. J is TRBJ1-1 and V is TRBV7-2; D gene ambiguous. The specimen was CD4+ or CD8+ T cells sorted from blood, collected in a trial of the OX40 agonist ivuxolimab. The receptor comes from an adult with an advanced solid tumor such as melanoma, head and neck, liver or kidney cancer. CDR3 sequence: CASSLGGHNTEAFF. CDR3 DNA: TGTGCCAGCAGCTTAGGCGGCCATAACACTGAAGCTTTCTTT.